This T cell receptor beta chain was found in a study of preoperative IRX-2 immunotherapy in early breast cancer. This clone was counted once. The protocol was immunoSEQ multiplex PCR, while the TCRdb copy is restricted to in-frame clones and leaves out a portion. The table includes tens of thousands of clones, roughly four fifths detected once. Trimming pared 5 bases from V and 0 bases from J, leaving 14 bases between. The CDR3 runs 17 residues. Germline lookup yields CDR1 LNHNV and CDR2 YYDKDF (reference sequence). Stated treatment: preoperative locoregional IRX-2 cytokine immunotherapy. Preoperative locoregional IRX-2 cytokine immunotherapy was tested in the phase Ib source study.

This chain links TRBV15 with TRBJ2-6, with a tentative D call TRBD2 (5 bases). Material: lymph node tissue, obtained after IRX-2 immunotherapy. The TCR comes from a human donor with breast cancer. CDR3 bases: TGTGCCACCAGCTACGCCCGGGGATCCTCTGGGGCCAACGTCCTGACTTTC. Its protein product is CATSYARGSSGANVLTF.